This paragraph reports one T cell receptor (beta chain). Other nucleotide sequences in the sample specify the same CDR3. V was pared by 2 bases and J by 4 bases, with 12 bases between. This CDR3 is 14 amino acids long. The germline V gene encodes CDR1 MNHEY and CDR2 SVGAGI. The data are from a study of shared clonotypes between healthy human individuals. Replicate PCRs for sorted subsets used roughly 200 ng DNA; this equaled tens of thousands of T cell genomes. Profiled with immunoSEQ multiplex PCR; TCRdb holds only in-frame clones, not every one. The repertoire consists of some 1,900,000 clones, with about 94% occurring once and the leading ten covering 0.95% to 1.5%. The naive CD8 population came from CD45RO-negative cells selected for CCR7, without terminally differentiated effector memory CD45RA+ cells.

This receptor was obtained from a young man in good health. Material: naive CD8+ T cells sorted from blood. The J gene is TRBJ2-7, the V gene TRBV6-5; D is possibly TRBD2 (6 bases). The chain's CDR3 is CASSYAEGPYEQYF. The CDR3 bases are TGTGCCAGCAGTTACGCGGAGGGGCCGTACGAGCAGTACTTC.